This TCR beta chain was sequenced during a study of blood T cell repertoires in COVID-19. Looking at the study overall: The cDNA or gDNA used as material had been derived from T cells, B-cell-depleted T cells, or PBMCs.

Authors' data handling: Cell counts per sample came from amplifying reference gene primers. Sequenced by immunoSEQ multiplex PCR; TCRdb stores in-frame clones only, minus some. The V and J calls and clone size come from that table; D and trimming were worked out from the DNA. The sample lists tens of thousands of clones; more than 75% were seen once. The junction had 5 bases not matched to a gene; V was cut back by 3 bases and J by 6 bases. This CDR3 region has 15 residues. CDR1 and CDR2 (germline): KGHSH, LQKENI. V usage is TRBV18 and J usage is TRBJ1-5; 10 bases agree with TRBD1. The origin of this receptor is a woman aged 55-69 years with acute or convalescent COVID-19. Sequenced input: peripheral blood. The CDR3, as DNA: TGTGCCAGCTCACCTGGGACAGGGGACAGTCAGCCCCAGCATTTT. This gives the protein CASSPGTGDSQPQHF.